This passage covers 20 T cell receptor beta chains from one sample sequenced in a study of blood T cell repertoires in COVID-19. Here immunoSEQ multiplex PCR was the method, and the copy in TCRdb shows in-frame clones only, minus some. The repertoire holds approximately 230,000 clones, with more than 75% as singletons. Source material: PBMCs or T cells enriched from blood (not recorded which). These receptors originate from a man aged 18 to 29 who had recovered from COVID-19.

The CDR3 DNA follows: TGCAGCGTTGAAGGGAATGGGGGAGGAGCTTTCTTT. This sequence encodes CSVEGNGGGAFF. The chain recombines TRBV29-1 with TRBJ1-1; maybe TRBD1 (5 bases). Deletions cut 1 base from V and 10 bases from J, with 13 bases between. Looked up from germline, CDR1 is SQVTM and CDR2 is ANQGSEA. CDR3 length: 12 residues.

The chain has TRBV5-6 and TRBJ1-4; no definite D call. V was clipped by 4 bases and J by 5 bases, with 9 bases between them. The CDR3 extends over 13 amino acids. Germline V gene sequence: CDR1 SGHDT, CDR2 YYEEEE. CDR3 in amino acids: CASSRDGNEKLFF. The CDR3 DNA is TGTGCCAGCAGCCGCGACGGGAATGAAAAACTGTTTTTT.

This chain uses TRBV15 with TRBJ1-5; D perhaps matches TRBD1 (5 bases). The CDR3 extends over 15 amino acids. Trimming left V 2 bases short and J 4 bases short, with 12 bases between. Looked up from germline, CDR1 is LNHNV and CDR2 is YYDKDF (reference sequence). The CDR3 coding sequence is TGTGCCACCAGCAGACTCGGGGGAAATAATCAGCCCCAGCATTTT. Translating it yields CATSRLGGNNQPQHF. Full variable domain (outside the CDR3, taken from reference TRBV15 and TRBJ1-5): DAMVIQNPRYQVTQFGKPVTLSCSQTLNHNVMYWYQQKSSQAPKLLFHYYDKDFNNEADTPDNFQSRRPNTSFCFLDIRSPGLGDTAMYLCATSRLGGNNQPQHFGDGTRLSIL.

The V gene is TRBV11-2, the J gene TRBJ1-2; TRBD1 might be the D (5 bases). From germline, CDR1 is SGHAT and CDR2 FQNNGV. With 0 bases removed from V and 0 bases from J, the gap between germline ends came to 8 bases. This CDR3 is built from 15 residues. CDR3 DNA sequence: TGTGCCAGCAGCTTAGATCCGACAGCTAACTATGGCTACACCTTC. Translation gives CASSLDPTANYGYTF.

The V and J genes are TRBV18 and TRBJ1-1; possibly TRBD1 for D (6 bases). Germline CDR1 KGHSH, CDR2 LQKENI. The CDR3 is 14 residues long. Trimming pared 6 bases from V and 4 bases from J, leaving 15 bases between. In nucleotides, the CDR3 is TGTGCCAGCTCTTACGAACAGGGTGGCACTGAAGCTTTCTTT. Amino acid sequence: CASSYEQGGTEAFF.

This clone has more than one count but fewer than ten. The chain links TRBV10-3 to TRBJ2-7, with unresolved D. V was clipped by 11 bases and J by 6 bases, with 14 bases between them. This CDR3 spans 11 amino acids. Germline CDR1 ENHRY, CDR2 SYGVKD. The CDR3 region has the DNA TGTGCCCCCCTCCCCTCCCCCGAGCAGTACTTC. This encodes CAPLPSPEQYF.

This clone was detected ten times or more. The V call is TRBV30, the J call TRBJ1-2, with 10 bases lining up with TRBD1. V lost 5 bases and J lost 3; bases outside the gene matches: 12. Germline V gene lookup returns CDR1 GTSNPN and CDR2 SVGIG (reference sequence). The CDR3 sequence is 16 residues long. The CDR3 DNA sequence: TGTGCCTGGGGGGTTACTAGGACAGGGGGTGACTATGGCTACACCTTC. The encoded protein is CAWGVTRTGGDYGYTF.

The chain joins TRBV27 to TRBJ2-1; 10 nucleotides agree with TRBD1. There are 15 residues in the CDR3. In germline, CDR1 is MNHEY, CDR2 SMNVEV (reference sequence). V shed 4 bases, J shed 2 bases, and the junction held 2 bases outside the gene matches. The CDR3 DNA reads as TGTGCCAGCAGTTACGGACAGGGGGCCTACAATGAGCAGTTCTTC. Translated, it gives CASSYGQGAYNEQFF.

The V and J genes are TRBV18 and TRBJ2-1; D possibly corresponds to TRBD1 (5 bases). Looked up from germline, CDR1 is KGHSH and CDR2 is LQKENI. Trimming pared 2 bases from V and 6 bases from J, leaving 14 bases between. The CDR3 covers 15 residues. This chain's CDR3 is CASSPRGWGFNEQFF. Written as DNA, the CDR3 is TGTGCCAGCTCACCAAGGGGCTGGGGTTTCAATGAGCAGTTCTTC.

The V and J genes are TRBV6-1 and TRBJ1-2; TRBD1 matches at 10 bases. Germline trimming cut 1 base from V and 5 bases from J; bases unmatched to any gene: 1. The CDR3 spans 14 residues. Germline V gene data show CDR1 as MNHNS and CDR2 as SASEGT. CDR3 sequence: CASSEGTGGYGYTF. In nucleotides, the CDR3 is TGTGCCAGCAGTGAAGGGACAGGGGGTTATGGCTACACCTTC.

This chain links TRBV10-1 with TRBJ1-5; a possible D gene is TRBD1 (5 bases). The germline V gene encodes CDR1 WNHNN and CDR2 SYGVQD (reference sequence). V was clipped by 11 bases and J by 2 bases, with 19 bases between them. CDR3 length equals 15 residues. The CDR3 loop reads CAGHGVGAGNQPQHF. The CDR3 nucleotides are TGCGCCGGCCACGGTGTAGGGGCCGGCAATCAGCCCCAGCATTTT.

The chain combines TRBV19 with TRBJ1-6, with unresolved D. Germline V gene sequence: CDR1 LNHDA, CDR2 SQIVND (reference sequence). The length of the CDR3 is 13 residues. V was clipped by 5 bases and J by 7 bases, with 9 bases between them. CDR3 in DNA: TGTGCCAGTAGTCGGGAAAGGAATTCACCCCTCCACTTT. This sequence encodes CASSRERNSPLHF.

CDR3 DNA sequence: TGTGCCAGCAGCCAAGGGGGCTTGAATGAAAAACTGTTTTTT. Its protein product is CASSQGGLNEKLFF. The chain has TRBV4-2 and TRBJ1-4; weak D call: TRBD1 (5 bases). The CDR3 sequence is 14 residues long. The germline V and J ends were trimmed by 1 base and 5 bases, with 8 bases remaining between them. Germline loops: CDR1 LGHNA, CDR2 YNFKEQ.

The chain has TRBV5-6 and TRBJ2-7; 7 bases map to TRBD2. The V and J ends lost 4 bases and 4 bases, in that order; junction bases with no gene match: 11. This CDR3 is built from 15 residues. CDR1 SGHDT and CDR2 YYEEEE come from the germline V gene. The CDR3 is CASSLRLGLRYEQYF. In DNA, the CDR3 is TGTGCCAGCAGCCTTAGACTGGGACTAAGGTACGAGCAGTACTTC.

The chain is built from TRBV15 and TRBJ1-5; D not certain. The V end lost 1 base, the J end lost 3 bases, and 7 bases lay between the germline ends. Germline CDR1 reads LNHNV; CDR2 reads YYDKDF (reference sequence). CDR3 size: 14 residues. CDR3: CATSRAVINQPQHF. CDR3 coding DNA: TGTGCCACCAGCAGAGCGGTGATCAATCAGCCCCAGCATTTT.

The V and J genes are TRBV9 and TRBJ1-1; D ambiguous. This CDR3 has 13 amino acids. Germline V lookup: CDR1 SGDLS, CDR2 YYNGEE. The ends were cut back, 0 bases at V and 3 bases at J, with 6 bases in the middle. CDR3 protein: CASSVDGDTEAFF. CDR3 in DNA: TGTGCCAGCAGCGTAGACGGGGACACTGAAGCTTTCTTT.

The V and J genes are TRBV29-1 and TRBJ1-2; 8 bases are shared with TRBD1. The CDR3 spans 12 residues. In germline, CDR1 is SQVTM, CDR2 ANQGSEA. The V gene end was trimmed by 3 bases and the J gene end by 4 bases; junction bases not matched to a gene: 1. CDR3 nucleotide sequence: TGCAGCGTTGAGGACAGGGCCTATGGCTACACCTTC. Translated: CSVEDRAYGYTF.

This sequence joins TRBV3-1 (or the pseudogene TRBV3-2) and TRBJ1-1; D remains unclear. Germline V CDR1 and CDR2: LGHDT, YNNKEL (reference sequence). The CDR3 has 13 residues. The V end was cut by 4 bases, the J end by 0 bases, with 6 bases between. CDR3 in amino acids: CASSPGLNTEAFF. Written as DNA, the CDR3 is TGTGCCAGCAGCCCGGGTCTGAACACTGAAGCTTTCTTT.

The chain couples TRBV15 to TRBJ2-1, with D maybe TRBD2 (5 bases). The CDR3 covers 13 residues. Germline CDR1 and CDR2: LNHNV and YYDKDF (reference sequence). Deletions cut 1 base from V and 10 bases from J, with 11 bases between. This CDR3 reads CATSRAHEGEQFF. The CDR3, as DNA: TGTGCCACCAGCAGAGCTCATGAGGGAGAGCAGTTCTTC.

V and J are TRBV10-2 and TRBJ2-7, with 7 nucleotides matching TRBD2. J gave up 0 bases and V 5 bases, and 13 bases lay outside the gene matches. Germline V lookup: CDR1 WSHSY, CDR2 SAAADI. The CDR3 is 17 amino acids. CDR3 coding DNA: TGCGCCAGCAGTCTGTCTTGGACTAGTGTTGCCTCCTACGAGCAGTACTTC. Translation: CASSLSWTSVASYEQYF.